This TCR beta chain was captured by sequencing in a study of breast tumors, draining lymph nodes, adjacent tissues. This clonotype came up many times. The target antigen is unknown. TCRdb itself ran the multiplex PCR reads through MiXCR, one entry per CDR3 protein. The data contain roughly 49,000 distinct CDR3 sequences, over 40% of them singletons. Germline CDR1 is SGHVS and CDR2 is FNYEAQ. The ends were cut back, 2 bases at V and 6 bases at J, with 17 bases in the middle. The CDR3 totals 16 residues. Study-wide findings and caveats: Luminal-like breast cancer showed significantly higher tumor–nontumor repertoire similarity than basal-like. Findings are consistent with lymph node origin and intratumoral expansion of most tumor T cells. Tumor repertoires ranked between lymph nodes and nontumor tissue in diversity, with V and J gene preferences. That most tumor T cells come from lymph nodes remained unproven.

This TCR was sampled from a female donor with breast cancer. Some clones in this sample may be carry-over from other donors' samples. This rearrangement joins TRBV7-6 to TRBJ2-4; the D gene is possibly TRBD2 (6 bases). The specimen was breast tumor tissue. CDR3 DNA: TGTGCCAGCAGCTTATCTATGGGTTTGGGGGGAAACATTCAGTACTTC. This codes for CASSLSMGLGGNIQYF.